The clone carrying this T cell receptor (beta chain) showed up many times. Its target is unknown. This sample also contains other DNA sequences that code for the same CDR3. This sample was included in a study of OX40 agonist ivuxolimab in advanced cancers. In the study overall: A diagnosis of hepatocellular carcinoma, melanoma, renal cell or head and neck cancer was present in dose-escalation patients. Participants could have had prior anti-PD-1, anti-PD-L1 or anti-CTLA-4 therapy, and about 37% had some. The study, taken as a whole, reports: On average, CD8+ T cells had more expanded clones than CD4+.

Patients had blood sampled at baseline and again on cycle 4 day 1 and cycle 7 day 1. V was cut by 7 bases and J by 7 bases, with 8 bases left in between. The CDR3 length is 10 residues. Germline CDR1 reads SQVTM; CDR2 reads ANQGSEA. This table comes from immunoSEQ multiplex PCR, and its TCRdb copy is limited to in-frame clones, with some not included. In the table there are about 71,000 clones, about 89% of which are singletons. This receptor was identified in an adult with an advanced solid tumor such as melanoma, head and neck, liver or kidney cancer. The chain links TRBV29-1 to TRBJ2-1, with TRBD2 as a possible D gene (5 bases). Sequencing used CD4+ or CD8+ T cells sorted from blood, obtained in a trial of the OX40 agonist ivuxolimab. This chain's CDR3 is CSGGGNEQFF. The CDR3 DNA follows: TGCAGCGGCGGCGGGAATGAGCAGTTCTTC.